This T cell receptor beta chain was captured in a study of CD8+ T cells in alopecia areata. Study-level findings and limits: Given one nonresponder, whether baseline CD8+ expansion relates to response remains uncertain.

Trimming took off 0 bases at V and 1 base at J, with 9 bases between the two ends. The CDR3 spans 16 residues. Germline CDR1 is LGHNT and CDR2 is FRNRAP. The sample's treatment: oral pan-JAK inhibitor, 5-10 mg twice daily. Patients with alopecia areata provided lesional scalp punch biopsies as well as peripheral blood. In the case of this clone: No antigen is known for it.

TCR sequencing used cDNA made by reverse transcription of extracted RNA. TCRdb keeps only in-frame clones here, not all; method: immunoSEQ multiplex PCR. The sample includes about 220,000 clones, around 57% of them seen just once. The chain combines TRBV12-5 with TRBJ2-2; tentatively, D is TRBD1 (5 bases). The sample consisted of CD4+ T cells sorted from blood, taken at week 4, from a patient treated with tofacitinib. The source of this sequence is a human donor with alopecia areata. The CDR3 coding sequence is TGTGCTAGTGGTTTGGTCGTTACAGGGAACACCGGGGAGCTGTTTTTT. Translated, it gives CASGLVVTGNTGELFF.